The next 11 T cell receptor beta chains were all read from a single sample in a study of tumor-infiltrating lymphocytes in primary liver carcinoma. The source of the blood RNA was unsorted whole blood, and germline DNA was extracted as well. From 500 ng of total RNA, TCR beta-specific cDNA was reverse-transcribed using a constant-region primer. ARM-PCR, slightly modified, supplied the TCR beta libraries through three nested multiplex PCR rounds. TRBV1-TRBV30 forward primers and a C-beta reverse primer were used in the first two PCR rounds, which each ran for approximately 10 cycles. TCRdb analysed the multiplex PCR reads with MiXCR anew, one entry per CDR3 protein. The table includes nearly 200,000 distinct CDR3 sequences, less than 65% detected once. The sample taken for sequencing was peripheral blood. The receptors come from a woman between 55 and 75 years old with primary liver carcinoma and hepatitis B virus infection.

This rearrangement joins TRBV7-9 to TRBJ1-2, with 9 bases aligning to TRBD1. The V segment lost 5 bases and the J segment 3 bases; nucleotides outside the gene matches: 10. The CDR3 is 16 amino acids. The germline gives CDR1 SEHNR, CDR2 FQNEAQ (reference sequence). The CDR3: CASSPTPRTGDYGYTF. DNA of the CDR3: TGTGCCAGCAGCCCCACCCCTCGGACAGGGGACTATGGCTACACCTTC.

The table lists this clonotype with a few counts. This may be a read error, as it is one base from a much larger clone. This chain uses TRBV12-3 or TRBV12-4 with TRBJ1-5, with 7 positions matching TRBD1. The CDR3 is 15 residues long. V lost 6 bases, J lost 2 bases, and 7 bases stayed unmatched. Here the CDR3 reads CASSQIGGRNQPQHF. The CDR3 DNA is TGTGCCAGCAGCCAGATAGGGGGCCGCAATCAGCCCCAGCATTTT.

To note about this clonotype: This may come from a read error, since a much larger clone is one base off. The gene calls are TRBV5-6 and TRBJ2-5; D unresolved. The CDR3 is made up of 13 amino acids. Germline CDR1 and CDR2: SGHDT and YYEEEE. Written as DNA, the CDR3 is TGTGCCAGCAGCTTGTACGGCGCGGAGACCCATTACTTC. Its protein is CASSLYGAETHYF.

The V call is TRBV6-1, the J call TRBJ1-5; D ambiguous. Trimming shortened V by 2 bases and J by 3 bases, and 14 bases separated the two germline ends. Germline CDR1 reads MNHNS; CDR2 reads SASEGT. The CDR3 extends over 16 amino acids. CDR3: CASSELGGSANQPQHF. The CDR3 nucleotides read TGTGCCAGCAGTGAATTAGGAGGGAGTGCCAATCAGCCCCAGCATTTT.

The chain links TRBV11-2 to TRBJ1-5; D is perhaps TRBD1 (6 bases). This CDR3 contains 14 residues. Germline V gene lookup returns CDR1 SGHAT and CDR2 FQNNGV. The V and J ends lost 5 bases and 16 bases respectively, with 24 bases between them. The CDR3 loop reads CASSPAGGYQRHHF. CDR3 coding DNA: TGTGCCAGCAGCCCGGCGGGGGGCTATCAGCGCCATCATTTT.

This clonotype was counted ten times or more. The chain uses TRBV10-2 and TRBJ1-4; D call uncertain. The CDR3 is made up of 15 amino acids. Trimming removed 6 bases from V and 0 bases from J, with 11 bases in between. Germline loops: CDR1 WSHSY, CDR2 SAAADI. The CDR3 region has the DNA TGCGCCAGCAGCCAAGAGTTCTCAACTAATGAAAAACTGTTTTTT. It translates to CASSQEFSTNEKLFF.

The rearrangement joins TRBV6-2 or TRBV6-3 to TRBJ2-7; D is perhaps TRBD2 (5 bases). Trimming removed 8 bases at V and 4 bases at J, with 15 bases between. The CDR3 length is 13 residues. The germline V gene encodes CDR1 MNHEY and CDR2 SVGEGT. The CDR3 region has the DNA TGTGCCAGCGGTCACCTGCGGGCGTACGAGCAGTACTTC. Translation gives CASGHLRAYEQYF.

The CDR3 DNA reads TGTGCCAGCAGTTTAATACAGTCTGAAGCTTTCTTT. Translation: CASSLIQSEAFF. The chain carries TRBV28 and TRBJ1-1; no firm D call. CDR1 is MDHEN, CDR2 SYDVKM, per germline. The ends were cut back, 2 bases at V and 6 bases at J, with 7 bases in the middle. CDR3 length: 12 residues.

Of note for this clonotype: One junction end does not reproduce the germline sequence, and a read error may be involved. The chain links TRBV11-3 to TRBJ2-7; 10 bases are shared with TRBD1. Germline assignment: CDR1 SGHNT and CDR2 YENEEA. The CDR3 extends over 15 amino acids. The CDR3 sequence: CASSFLGQGTYEQYF. The CDR3 DNA sequence: TGTGCCAGCAGCTTCCTGGGACAGGGGACCTACGAACAGTACTTC.

Comments on this clonotype: A read error may explain this, as a much larger clone is one base away. V is TRBV29-1 and J is TRBJ2-1; 7 bases align to TRBD1. The CDR3 sequence is 16 residues long. Germline CDR1 is SQVTM and CDR2 is ANQGSEA. The J segment lost 2 bases and the V segment lost 3 bases, leaving 10 bases of the junction unmatched. The CDR3 loop is CSVELGRGKTYNEQFF. The CDR3 region has the DNA TGCAGCGTTGAGCTGGGCAGGGGGAAGACCTACAATGAGCAGTTCTTC.

As to this clonotype: A read error may explain this, as a much larger clone is one base away. This sequence joins TRBV6-1 and TRBJ2-1, with 7 bases identical to TRBD1. Looked up from germline, CDR1 is MNHNS and CDR2 is SASEGT. This CDR3 spans 17 amino acids. The CDR3 DNA reads TGTGCCAGCAGTGAAGTCGCCGGGACAGACCTATACAATGAGCACTTCTTC. Translation: CASSEVAGTDLYNEHFF.